These T cell receptor beta chains were read from a single sample in a study of T cell responses to AZD1222 COVID-19 vaccine. Some clones are missing from TCRdb's copy, which holds only in-frame ones; the method was immunoSEQ multiplex PCR. Here the sample spans under 150,000 clones, around 91% being singletons. The material sequenced was peripheral blood, taken 28 days after the second AZD1222 dose. All receptors derive from an adult who received the AZD1222 COVID-19 vaccine. CDR3s include the opening cysteine and the closing phenylalanine or tryptophan. The D gene is left open where the match is weak. Where a row states a size, it is once, few, many or the class of an expanded clone; other rows omit it.

CDR3 length	D gene	clone size	V gene	J gene	CDR3 protein	CDR3 DNA
16	.	.	TRBV6-5	TRBJ1-1	CASSYSRTKVPTEAFF	TGTGCCAGCAGTTACTCGCGAACCAAGGTCCCCACTGAAGCTTTCTTT
12	.	.	TRBV7-2	TRBJ2-1	CASSLQGSEQFF	TGTGCCAGCAGCTTACAGGGTTCTGAGCAGTTCTTC
15	TRBD2	.	TRBV14	TRBJ2-1	CASSHVGGRPFEQFF	TGTGCCAGCAGCCACGTCGGCGGGAGGCCATTTGAGCAGTTCTTC
13	TRBD1	.	TRBV10-2	TRBJ1-4	CASRDRVGEKLFF	TGCGCCAGCAGGGACAGGGTCGGGGAAAAACTGTTTTTT
14	TRBD1	.	TRBV5-1	TRBJ2-3	CASSFGQGADTQYF	TGCGCCAGCAGCTTCGGACAGGGGGCAGATACGCAGTATTTT
16	.	.	TRBV4-2	TRBJ1-6	CASSPIAPRNNSPLHF	TGTGCCAGCAGCCCAATAGCGCCCAGGAACAATTCACCCCTCCACTTT
15	.	.	TRBV4-1	TRBJ2-1	CASSQGPLLVDEQFF	TGCGCCAGCAGCCAGGGTCCCCTCCTGGTCGATGAGCAGTTCTTC
15	.	.	TRBV18	TRBJ1-5	CASSHRGAEGQPQHF	TGTGCCAGCTCACATCGAGGGGCGGAAGGTCAGCCCCAGCATTTT
16	TRBD1	.	TRBV7-8	TRBJ1-5	CASSLGDRTGGQPQHF	TGTGCCAGCAGCTTAGGGGATCGGACAGGGGGCCAGCCCCAGCATTTT
15	.	.	TRBV6-5	TRBJ2-3	CASRRRGGPLDTQYF	TGTGCCAGCAGGCGTAGGGGGGGCCCCCTGGATACGCAGTATTTT
14	.	.	TRBV29-1	TRBJ1-1	CSVLRETTNTEAFF	TGCAGCGTCCTCCGGGAGACAACGAACACTGAAGCTTTCTTT
13	TRBD1	.	TRBV12-3/TRBV12-4	TRBJ1-2	CASSSHRGYGYTF	TGTGCCAGCAGTTCTCACAGGGGCTATGGCTACACCTTC
14	.	.	TRBV6-4	TRBJ1-1	CASSRTGDGTEAFF	TGTGCCAGCAGCCGGACCGGCGACGGCACTGAAGCTTTCTTT
14	.	.	TRBV5-6	TRBJ1-5	CASSVAVSNQPQHF	TGTGCCAGCAGCGTCGCGGTTAGCAATCAGCCCCAGCATTTT
13	.	.	TRBV11-2	TRBJ1-1	CASSFFGATEAFF	TGTGCCAGCAGCTTCTTCGGGGCCACTGAAGCTTTCTTT
16	.	.	TRBV15	TRBJ2-2	CATAKKRGSGAGELFF	TGTGCCACCGCGAAAAAACGGGGGAGCGGCGCCGGGGAGCTGTTTTTT
14	TRBD1	.	TRBV3-1/TRBV3-2	TRBJ1-2	CASSPRDRNYGYTF	TGTGCCAGCAGCCCCCGGGACAGGAATTATGGCTACACCTTC
16	TRBD2	.	TRBV18	TRBJ2-3	CASSPRLAGSTDTQYF	TGTGCCAGCTCACCACGCCTAGCGGGGTCCACAGATACGCAGTATTTT
12	.	.	TRBV3-1/TRBV3-2	TRBJ1-4	CASSQEYGGLFF	TGTGCCAGCAGCCAAGAGTACGGGGGACTGTTTTTT
13	.	.	TRBV6-5	TRBJ2-7	CASAYREAYEQYF	TGTGCCAGCGCCTACCGGGAAGCCTACGAGCAGTACTTC
14	.	.	TRBV6-5	TRBJ2-5	CASSWGRRSETQYF	TGTGCCAGCAGTTGGGGCAGGCGGTCGGAGACCCAGTACTTC
15	.	.	TRBV7-8	TRBJ2-2	CASSNGQRNTGELFF	TGTGCCAGCAGTAATGGGCAGCGGAACACCGGGGAGCTGTTTTTT
14	TRBD1	.	TRBV10-3	TRBJ1-1	CAISLGQGAPEAFF	TGTGCCATCAGCCTTGGACAGGGAGCCCCTGAAGCTTTCTTT
13	.	.	TRBV27	TRBJ2-3	CASSYPLTDTQYF	TGTGCCAGCAGTTATCCCCTAACAGATACGCAGTATTTT
15	TRBD1	.	TRBV19	TRBJ1-1	CASSIGAGGDTEAFF	TGTGCCAGTAGTATCGGGGCAGGGGGGGACACTGAAGCTTTCTTT
15	.	.	TRBV19	TRBJ1-4	CASSPLLRRHEKLFF	TGTGCCAGTAGTCCCCTGCTGAGGAGGCATGAAAAACTGTTTTTT
14	TRBD1	.	TRBV11-2	TRBJ2-2	CASSFGQGIGELFF	TGTGCCAGCAGCTTCGGACAGGGGATCGGGGAGCTGTTTTTT
16	TRBD2	.	TRBV5-4	TRBJ2-7	CASSLYSGRAFYEQYF	TGTGCCAGCAGCTTGTACAGCGGGAGGGCCTTCTACGAGCAGTACTTC
16	.	.	TRBV19	TRBJ1-5	CASSIGPGLGNQPQHF	TGTGCCAGTAGTATCGGGCCGGGTTTAGGCAATCAGCCCCAGCATTTT
15	.	once	TRBV25-1	TRBJ2-5	CASSEFRGQVETQYF	TGTGCCAGCAGTGAATTCCGGGGGCAGGTAGAGACCCAGTACTTC
14	.	once	TRBV6-5	TRBJ1-4	CASSPGRFNEKLFF	TGTGCCAGCAGTCCCGGACGGTTTAATGAAAAACTGTTTTTT
14	.	.	TRBV25-1	TRBJ1-5	CASSRAGSNQPQHF	TGTGCCAGCAGTAGGGCAGGTAGCAATCAGCCCCAGCATTTT
17	.	.	TRBV20-1	TRBJ1-5	CSASINRGFGSNQPQHF	TGCAGTGCTAGTATTAATCGGGGGTTTGGGAGCAATCAGCCCCAGCATTTT
15	.	.	TRBV13	TRBJ1-1	CASTRGRGVNTEAFF	TGTGCCAGCACGAGGGGGAGAGGGGTGAACACTGAAGCTTTCTTT
18	TRBD1	.	TRBV14	TRBJ1-2	CASSQTNRGTVHNYGYTF	TGTGCCAGCAGCCAAACCAACCGTGGGACAGTGCATAACTATGGCTACACCTTC
14	.	.	TRBV28	TRBJ1-6	CASSESSYNSPLHF	TGTGCCAGCTCCGAGAGCTCCTATAATTCACCCCTCCACTTT
13	.	once	TRBV6-1	TRBJ1-1	CASSERDNTEAFF	TGTGCCAGCAGTGAACGAGATAACACTGAAGCTTTCTTT
14	TRBD1	.	TRBV30	TRBJ2-2	CAWRGQPNTGELFF	TGTGCCTGGCGGGGACAGCCGAACACCGGGGAGCTGTTTTTT
15	TRBD2	.	TRBV7-2	TRBJ2-2	CASSLGWGGTGELFF	TGTGCCAGCAGCCTAGGTTGGGGGGGCACCGGGGAGCTGTTTTTT
16	.	.	TRBV5-4	TRBJ1-4	CASSLGPGITNEKLFF	TGTGCCAGCAGCCTGGGACCCGGGATTACTAATGAAAAACTGTTTTTT
14	.	.	TRBV19	TRBJ2-2	CASSGFGTTGELFF	TGTGCCAGTAGTGGTTTCGGGACAACCGGGGAGCTGTTTTTT
15	.	.	TRBV24-1	TRBJ1-4	CATSDTLQGGEKLFF	TGTGCCACCAGTGACACGCTACAGGGTGGTGAAAAACTGTTTTTT
16	TRBD1	.	TRBV30	TRBJ1-2	CAWRETGTGTAYGYTF	TGTGCCTGGAGAGAAACCGGGACAGGGACAGCTTATGGCTACACCTTC
12	.	.	TRBV30	TRBJ1-2	CAWGTAGNGYTF	TGTGCCTGGGGGACGGCCGGGAATGGCTACACCTTC
15	TRBD1	.	TRBV24-1	TRBJ1-4	CATSDSGTGYEKLFF	TGTGCCACCAGTGATTCCGGGACAGGGTATGAAAAACTGTTTTTT
17	TRBD2	few	TRBV5-5	TRBJ2-5	CASSLIASGGGWETQYF	TGTGCCAGCAGCTTGATTGCTAGCGGGGGCGGATGGGAGACCCAGTACTTC
15	TRBD1	.	TRBV19	TRBJ1-2	CASRPGTGGSYGYTF	TGTGCCAGCCGACCCGGGACAGGGGGCAGCTATGGCTACACCTTC
15	TRBD2	.	TRBV7-9	TRBJ2-1	CASSPGTSGYNEQFF	TGTGCCAGCAGTCCAGGGACTAGCGGGTACAATGAGCAGTTCTTC
15	TRBD1	once	TRBV6-2/TRBV6-3	TRBJ2-4	CASSSPGTGKNIQYF	TGTGCCAGCAGTTCGCCTGGGACAGGTAAAAACATTCAGTACTTC
18	TRBD2	once	TRBV19	TRBJ2-3	CASSIAKGLAGGADTQYF	TGTGCCAGTAGTATAGCAAAGGGACTAGCGGGAGGGGCCGATACGCAGTATTTT